This T cell receptor (beta chain) was profiled in a study of patients and donors after allogeneic stem cell transplantation (dated by TCRdb to between 2020 and 2021). Here V drops 0 bases and J drops 3 bases, and the junction holds 4 bases not matched to any gene. Sequences SGHKS (CDR1) and YYEKEE (CDR2) are obtained from the germline V gene (reference sequence). Counted from cysteine to phenylalanine, this CDR3 has 15 amino acids. CDR3 DNA is the only sequence kept; it has 45 bases, read in frame from the first base. This clonotype was counted between two and nine times. The specificity of this receptor is unknown. No base quality information exists; no much larger clone differs at one position. Library preparation employed RT-PCR. The sequencing machine was a NextSeq 550. TCRdb reworked the public reads: Q25 trimming with fastp, MiXCR clone assembly, productive beta chains retained. Rows are unified per CDR3 protein, each entry keeping the most common DNA and genes. The table for this sample lists 150,000 to 250,000 distinct CDR3 sequences; 35% to 50% of them were counted only once. The top ten clonotypes cover about 30% of the sample.

The sequencing sample was made of blood, either unsorted or a sorted T cell fraction (not recorded which). The sequence joins TRBV5-5 to TRBJ1-2; 8 bases in the junction line up with TRBD1. The TCR comes from a human donor who was either an allogeneic HSCT recipient or a stem cell or donor lymphocyte infusion donor (not recorded which). It is not recorded whose cells these are; they may come from a transplant donor. The nucleotide sequence is given as TGTGCCAGCAGCTTGGTGACAGGGGACCACTATGGCTACACCTTC. This yields the protein CASSLVTGDHYGYTF.